Presented here are 32 T cell receptor beta chains from one specimen sequenced in a study of shared clonotypes between healthy human individuals. TCRdb's copy holds only in-frame clones and misses some; the assay was immunoSEQ multiplex PCR. The sample holds some 1 million clones, 70% to 80% seen once. Sequenced: memory CD4+ T cells sorted from blood. Subset: CD45RA-negative fraction. The receptor set was obtained from a young man in good health.

In the case of this clone: The same CDR3 is also encoded by other DNA sequences in this sample. The rearrangement joins TRBV7-2 to TRBJ1-2, with TRBD1 matching over 8 bases. The CDR3 has 14 residues. Germline V gene sequence: CDR1 SGHTA, CDR2 FQGNSA. V was pared by 3 bases and J by 2 bases, with 2 bases of the junction left unmatched. This chain's CDR3 is CASSLGTGNYGYTF. The CDR3 DNA follows: TGTGCCAGCAGCTTGGGGACAGGAAACTATGGCTACACCTTC.

The V call is TRBV5-1, the J call TRBJ2-2; D gene unclear. Germline V gene lookup returns CDR1 SGHRS and CDR2 YFSETQ. The CDR3 covers 15 residues. Trimming left V 4 bases short and J 0 bases short, with 10 bases between. CDR3 region: CASSPTGPNTGELFF. CDR3 sequence (DNA): TGCGCCAGCAGCCCGACCGGGCCGAACACCGGGGAGCTGTTTTTT.

There are a few counts of this clone. The rearrangement links TRBV6-5 to TRBJ2-7; D call uncertain. V lost 0 bases to trimming and J lost 5 bases, with 11 bases between them. Germline CDR1 and CDR2: MNHEY and SVGAGI. The CDR3 totals 14 residues. CDR3 sequence reads: CASSYSLLVDEQYF. In nucleotides, the CDR3 is TGTGCCAGCAGTTACTCGTTATTGGTGGACGAGCAGTACTTC.

The gene calls are TRBV6-6 and TRBJ1-6, with TRBD1 as a possible D gene (6 bases). The V end was cut by 5 bases, the J end by 5 bases, with 13 bases between. Germline V CDR1 and CDR2: MNHNY, SVGAGI (reference sequence). This CDR3 contains 15 residues. The CDR3 loop is CASSTPGQNNSPLHF. CDR3 bases: TGTGCCAGCAGTACACCGGGACAAAATAATTCACCCCTCCACTTT.

The rearrangement joins TRBV4-1 to TRBJ1-3, with D uncertain. CDR1 is MGHRA, CDR2 YSYEKL, per germline. V lost 0 bases to trimming and J lost 7 bases, with 13 bases between them. The CDR3 spans 15 residues. CDR3 in DNA: TGCGCCAGCAGCCAAGAATCGACGCTTGGGAACACCATATATTTT. This sequence encodes CASSQESTLGNTIYF.

The chain couples TRBV9 to TRBJ1-1; 9 bases fit TRBD1. J lost 5 bases, V lost 3 bases, and 14 bases had no gene match. This CDR3 spans 17 amino acids. Germline lookup yields CDR1 SGDLS and CDR2 YYNGEE. The CDR3 DNA reads as TGTGCCAGCAGCGCTGCTCTTACCGGGACAGGGAATACTGAAGCTTTCTTT. This gives the protein CASSAALTGTGNTEAFF.

The V gene is TRBV9, the J gene TRBJ2-2; 10 bases map to TRBD2. The germline V gene encodes CDR1 SGDLS and CDR2 YYNGEE. Trimming removed 0 bases from V and 6 bases from J; junction bases left unmatched: 5. The length of the CDR3 is 16 residues. Here the CDR3 reads CASSVGAGGPAGELFF. The DNA of the CDR3 is TGTGCCAGCAGCGTAGGAGCGGGAGGGCCAGCCGGGGAGCTGTTTTTT. Looking up the rest from reference TRBV9 and TRBJ2-2 gives the full variable domain: DSGVTQTPKHLITATGQRVTLRCSPRSGDLSVYWYQQSLDQGLQFLIQYYNGEERAKGNILERFSAQQFPDLHSELNLSSLELGDSALYFCASSVGAGGPAGELFFGEGSRLTVL.

Comment on this clone: Additional DNA sequences in this sample encode the identical CDR3. The chain has TRBV5-1 and TRBJ2-7; 8 nucleotides match TRBD1. V trimming: 4 bases; J trimming: 5 bases; junction bases outside the gene matches: 5. Germline assignment: CDR1 SGHRS and CDR2 YFSETQ. CDR3 length: 13 residues. CDR3 sequence: CASSLGQGDEQYF. The CDR3 bases are TGCGCCAGCAGCCTCGGACAGGGCGACGAGCAGTACTTC.

The chain carries TRBV4-1 and TRBJ1-1; the D is unclear. Germline loops: CDR1 MGHRA, CDR2 YSYEKL. V was shortened by 3 bases and J by 4 bases, with 15 bases between the two germline ends. CDR3 size: 15 residues. For the CDR3, the DNA is TGCGCCAGCAGCCACAAGGGCACTGTAACCACTGAAGCTTTCTTT. This sequence encodes CASSHKGTVTTEAFF.

The rearrangement joins TRBV14 to TRBJ1-3; no clear D gene. The CDR3 is made up of 11 amino acids. Trimming pared 5 bases from V and 4 bases from J, leaving 3 bases between. The germline V gene encodes CDR1 SGHDN and CDR2 FVKESK. The CDR3 DNA sequence: TGTGCCAGCAGCTGGGGAAACACCATATATTTT. It codes for CASSWGNTIYF.

The rearrangement links TRBV4-3 to TRBJ1-1, with D possibly TRBD1 on 6 matching bases. Germline V gene lookup returns CDR1 LGHNA and CDR2 YSLEER. This CDR3 comprises 17 residues. Between the trimmed V and J ends, which lost 0 bases and 4 bases, there was a span of 18 bases. The CDR3 here is CASSQEPQGGSSTEAFF. The CDR3, as DNA: TGCGCCAGCAGCCAAGAGCCCCAAGGGGGTAGTAGCACTGAAGCTTTCTTT.

The sample holds a few counts of this clone. The J gene is TRBJ1-1, the V gene TRBV7-2; D remains ambiguous. The CDR3 is 12 residues long. Germline-derived CDR1 and CDR2 are SGHTA and FQGNSA. The V gene lost 3 bases and the J gene lost 0 bases, with 2 bases spanning the gap. CDR3 DNA sequence: TGTGCCAGCAGCTTCCTGAACACTGAAGCTTTCTTT. Protein sequence: CASSFLNTEAFF.

The V call is TRBV4-1, the J call TRBJ1-4; 9 bases align to TRBD1. The V gene end was trimmed by 0 bases and the J gene end by 8 bases; junction bases not matched to a gene: 4. This CDR3 is 15 amino acids long. Germline V gene lookup returns CDR1 MGHRA and CDR2 YSYEKL. The CDR3 nucleotides are TGCGCCAGCAGCCAAGATGACAGGGGGAGGGAAAAACTGTTTTTT. Translated: CASSQDDRGREKLFF.

This chain uses TRBV28 with TRBJ1-1, with D perhaps matching TRBD1 (6 bases). In germline, CDR1 is MDHEN, CDR2 SYDVKM. The CDR3 covers 14 residues. V was clipped by 6 bases and J by 4 bases, with 15 bases between them. CDR3 DNA sequence: TGTGCCAGCAGCGCGGCGGGGGGGGCCACTGAAGCTTTCTTT. As protein: CASSAAGGATEAFF.

This clone was counted between two and nine times. This chain connects TRBV19 to TRBJ1-6; no clear D. This CDR3 spans 14 amino acids. The germline gives CDR1 LNHDA, CDR2 SQIVND (reference sequence). Trimming removed 4 bases from V and 6 bases from J, with 10 bases in between. CDR3 loop: CASSTRSVNSPLHF. The CDR3 bases are TGTGCCAGTAGTACACGGAGCGTTAATTCACCCCTCCACTTT.

V usage is TRBV7-9 and J usage is TRBJ2-1, with D possibly TRBD2 on 7 matching bases. The V gene lost 0 bases and the J gene lost 7 bases, with 16 bases spanning the gap. The V gene's germline CDR1 is SEHNR and CDR2 FQNEAQ (reference sequence). This CDR3 spans 16 amino acids. CDR3 sequence: CASSLAPGGVRNEQFF. The CDR3 DNA follows: TGTGCCAGCAGCTTAGCGCCGGGGGGCGTAAGGAATGAGCAGTTCTTC.

The chain joins TRBV10-2 to TRBJ1-5, with D unresolved. CDR3 length: 12 amino acids. The V and J ends lost 8 bases and 1 base respectively, with 6 bases between them. Per germline, CDR1 WSHSY and CDR2 SAAADI. CDR3 DNA: TGCGCCAGCGCGGGAAGCAATCAGCCCCAGCATTTT. Translated, it gives CASAGSNQPQHF.

The chain employs TRBV7-2 and TRBJ2-3, with TRBD2 matching over 9 bases. The CDR3 runs to 15 residues. The V gene's germline CDR1 is SGHTA and CDR2 FQGNSA. Germline trimming cut 2 bases from V and 5 bases from J; bases unmatched to any gene: 5. The CDR3 region has the DNA TGTGCCAGCAGCTTATTGGCGGGAGGGAAAGATACGCAGTATTTT. It codes for CASSLLAGGKDTQYF.

V and J are TRBV7-8 and TRBJ2-5; 7 bases agree with TRBD2. This CDR3 is built from 12 residues. Germline-derived CDR1 and CDR2 are SGHVS and FQNEAQ. The junction had 6 bases not matched to a gene; V was cut back by 5 bases and J by 9 bases. CDR3 nucleotide sequence: TGTGCCAGCAGCCGGGTCGCGGGGGCCCAGTACTTC. It translates to CASSRVAGAQYF.

Of note for this clone: The sample carries other DNA sequences with the same CDR3. V usage is TRBV5-6 and J usage is TRBJ2-5; D gene uncertain. V was shortened by 0 bases and J by 2 bases, with 5 bases between the two germline ends. Germline CDR1 reads SGHDT; CDR2 reads YYEEEE. The CDR3 has 13 amino acids. As DNA, the CDR3 is TGTGCCAGCAGCTTGGAACAGCAAGAGACCCAGTACTTC. This encodes CASSLEQQETQYF. The whole variable domain, remainder taken from reference TRBV5-6 and TRBJ2-5, is DAGVTQSPTHLIKTRGQQVTLRCSPKSGHDTVSWYQQALGQGPQFIFQYYEEEERQRGNFPDRFSGHQFPNYSSELNVNALLLGDSALYLCASSLEQQETQYFGPGTRLLVL.

The V and J genes are TRBV7-2 and TRBJ2-7; perhaps D is TRBD1 or TRBD2 (5 bases each). CDR1 SGHTA and CDR2 FQGNSA come from the germline V gene. This CDR3 comprises 18 residues. Trimming took off 6 bases at V and 0 bases at J, with 24 bases between the two ends. The CDR3 loop is CASSLRFQGLGSSYEQYF. As DNA, the CDR3 is TGTGCCAGCAGTTTGCGTTTCCAGGGCCTAGGGAGCTCCTACGAGCAGTACTTC.

J is TRBJ2-6 and V is TRBV30, with a possible D match to TRBD2 (5 bases). The V gene lost 1 base and the J gene lost 4 bases, with 14 bases spanning the gap. The germline V gene has CDR1 GTSNPN and CDR2 SVGIG (reference sequence). The CDR3 is 16 amino acids. CDR3 in DNA: TGTGCCTGGAGTGCCCACAGCGGATGGGGGGCCAACGTCCTGACTTTC. Translation: CAWSAHSGWGANVLTF.

This clone appeared a few times. The chain is built from TRBV30 and TRBJ2-7; TRBD1 agrees at 8 bases. With 0 bases clipped from V and 0 bases from J, the junction kept 4 bases outside the gene matches. The CDR3 has 15 residues. Germline loops: CDR1 GTSNPN, CDR2 SVGIG (reference sequence). CDR3 amino acids: CAWSVRGTGSYEQYF. CDR3 DNA sequence: TGTGCCTGGAGTGTACGAGGGACAGGCTCCTACGAGCAGTACTTC.

The genes are TRBV5-4 and TRBJ2-5; 9 bases fit TRBD2. Germline CDR1 and CDR2: SGHNT and YYREEE (reference sequence). This CDR3 has 16 amino acids. With V trimmed by 3 bases and J by 4 bases, 10 bases remained unmatched. CDR3 bases: TGTGCCAGCAGCTCGGATAGCGGGAGTCGTTTAGAGACCCAGTACTTC. It specifies CASSSDSGSRLETQYF.

Comment on this clone: This same CDR3 is encoded by further DNA sequences in the sample. The chain uses TRBV5-1 and TRBJ2-5, with 10 bases that match TRBD2. Losses at the gene ends were 4 bases for V and 3 bases for J; bases not matched to a gene: 3. CDR1 is SGHRS and CDR2 is YFSETQ in the germline V gene. The CDR3 covers 14 residues. The CDR3 DNA reads as TGCGCCAGCAGCCCAGGACTAGCGGAAGAGACCCAGTACTTC. Translated, it gives CASSPGLAEETQYF.

The chain combines TRBV2 with TRBJ2-7; D unresolved. This CDR3 comprises 14 residues. Germline CDR1 and CDR2: SNHLY and FYNNEI. Between the trimmed V and J ends, which lost 6 bases and 6 bases, there was a span of 18 bases. The CDR3 DNA sequence: TGTGCCAGCAGAACCACGGTCCTCACGAGCGAGCAGTACTTC. This encodes CASRTTVLTSEQYF.

The chain employs TRBV18 and TRBJ1-2; 9 bases match TRBD1. The trim removed 5 bases at V and 4 bases at J, leaving 8 bases unmatched. CDR1 is KGHSH, CDR2 LQKENI, per germline. CDR3 length: 15 amino acids. CDR3 residues: CASSSGTGNGYGYTF. CDR3 DNA sequence: TGTGCCAGCTCATCCGGGACAGGGAATGGCTATGGCTACACCTTC.

For this clone: A far larger clone is one nucleotide away, so this likely arose from a read error. The chain has TRBV10-3 and TRBJ2-5; D is unclear. Germline values: CDR1 ENHRY, CDR2 SYGVKD. The ends were cut back, 10 bases at V and 2 bases at J, with 11 bases in the middle. The CDR3 sequence is 12 residues long. The CDR3: CATRIGQETQYF. The CDR3 nucleotides are TGTGCCACGAGGATAGGGCAAGAGACCCAGTACTTC.

The V and J genes are TRBV6-1 and TRBJ2-5; 8 nucleotides match TRBD2. J gave up 1 base and V 4 bases, and 5 bases lay outside the gene matches. The germline V gene has CDR1 MNHNS and CDR2 SASEGT. The CDR3 spans 15 residues. Here the CDR3 reads CASSALAGRQETQYF. CDR3 bases: TGTGCCAGCAGTGCCTTAGCGGGGCGCCAAGAGACCCAGTACTTC.

In this sample, this clone turned up a few times. This sequence joins TRBV29-1 and TRBJ1-3; no clear D. In germline, CDR1 is SQVTM, CDR2 ANQGSEA. The CDR3 consists of 14 residues. V lost 3 bases and J lost 0, with 9 bases in between. Written as DNA, the CDR3 is TGCAGCGTTGACCAGGCGCCCTCTGGAAACACCATATATTTT. It encodes CSVDQAPSGNTIYF.

The chain has TRBV29-1 and TRBJ1-3; D ambiguous. The CDR3 is 13 residues long. With 3 bases removed from V and 2 bases from J, the gap between germline ends came to 8 bases. The germline CDR1 and CDR2 sequences are SQVTM and ANQGSEA. CDR3 in DNA: TGCAGCGTTGATTCAGGTCCTGGAAACACCATATATTTT. It codes for CSVDSGPGNTIYF. Full variable domain (rest looked up from reference TRBV29-1 and TRBJ1-3): SAVISQKPSRDICQRGTSLTIQCQVDSQVTMMFWYRQQPGQSLTLIATANQGSEATYESGFVIDKFPISRPNLTFSTLTVSNMSPEDSSIYLCSVDSGPGNTIYFGEGSWLTVV.

The chain uses TRBV14 and TRBJ1-2; 7 nucleotides match TRBD1. The germline V gene has CDR1 SGHDN and CDR2 FVKESK. J was trimmed by 7 bases and V by 0 bases; bases with no gene match: 5. The CDR3 sequence is 14 residues long. The CDR3 reads CASSQDPNRGGYTF. CDR3 nucleotide sequence: TGTGCCAGCAGCCAAGATCCAAACAGGGGTGGCTACACCTTC.